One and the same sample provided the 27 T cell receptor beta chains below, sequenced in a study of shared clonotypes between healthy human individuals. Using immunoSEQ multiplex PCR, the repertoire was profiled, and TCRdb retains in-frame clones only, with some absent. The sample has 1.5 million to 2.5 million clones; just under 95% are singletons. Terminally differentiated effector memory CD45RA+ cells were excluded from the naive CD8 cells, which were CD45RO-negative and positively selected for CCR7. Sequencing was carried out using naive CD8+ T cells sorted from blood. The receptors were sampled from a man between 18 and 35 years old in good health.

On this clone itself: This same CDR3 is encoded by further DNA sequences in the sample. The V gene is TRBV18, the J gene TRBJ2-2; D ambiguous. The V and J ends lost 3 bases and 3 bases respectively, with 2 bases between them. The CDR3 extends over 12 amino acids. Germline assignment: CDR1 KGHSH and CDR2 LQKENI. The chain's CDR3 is CASSPDTGELFF. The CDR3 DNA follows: TGTGCCAGCTCACCTGACACCGGGGAGCTGTTTTTT.

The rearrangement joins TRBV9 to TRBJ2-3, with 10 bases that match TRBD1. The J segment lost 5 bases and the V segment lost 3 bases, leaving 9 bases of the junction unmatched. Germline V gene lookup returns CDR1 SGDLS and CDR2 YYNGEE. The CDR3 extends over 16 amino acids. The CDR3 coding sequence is TGTGCCAGCAGCGCCCCCGGGACAGGGGAGATAGATACGCAGTATTTT. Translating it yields CASSAPGTGEIDTQYF.

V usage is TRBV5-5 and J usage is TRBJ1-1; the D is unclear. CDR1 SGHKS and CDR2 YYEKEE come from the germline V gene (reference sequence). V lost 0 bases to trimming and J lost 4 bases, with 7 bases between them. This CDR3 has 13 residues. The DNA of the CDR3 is TGTGCCAGCAGCTTGGCGGCCGGCACTGAAGCTTTCTTT. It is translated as CASSLAAGTEAFF.

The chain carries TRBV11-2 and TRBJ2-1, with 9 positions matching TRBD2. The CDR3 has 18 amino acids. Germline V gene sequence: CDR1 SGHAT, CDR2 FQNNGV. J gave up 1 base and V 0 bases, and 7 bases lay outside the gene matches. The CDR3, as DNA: TGTGCCAGCAGCTTAGATGGAGGCGGGAGGGGGTCCTACAATGAGCAGTTCTTC. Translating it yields CASSLDGGGRGSYNEQFF.

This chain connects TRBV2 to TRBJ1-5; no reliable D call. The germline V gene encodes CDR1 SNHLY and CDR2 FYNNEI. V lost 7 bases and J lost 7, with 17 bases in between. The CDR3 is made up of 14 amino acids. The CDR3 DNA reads TGTGCCAGCATGGATTGGGGAGGTGGCCAGCCCCAGCATTTT. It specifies CASMDWGGGQPQHF.

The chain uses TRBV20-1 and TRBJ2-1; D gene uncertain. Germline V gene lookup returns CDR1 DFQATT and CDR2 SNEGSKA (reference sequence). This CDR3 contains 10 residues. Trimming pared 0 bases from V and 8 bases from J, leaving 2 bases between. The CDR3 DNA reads TGCAGTGCTAGAGACGATGAGCAGTTCTTC. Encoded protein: CSARDDEQFF.

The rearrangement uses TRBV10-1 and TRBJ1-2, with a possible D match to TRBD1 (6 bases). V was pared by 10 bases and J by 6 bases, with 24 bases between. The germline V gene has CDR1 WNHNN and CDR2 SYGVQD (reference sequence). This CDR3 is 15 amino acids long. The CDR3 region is CATRKGGQNLDGYTF. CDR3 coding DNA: TGCGCCACCAGAAAAGGGGGACAAAACTTAGATGGCTACACCTTC.

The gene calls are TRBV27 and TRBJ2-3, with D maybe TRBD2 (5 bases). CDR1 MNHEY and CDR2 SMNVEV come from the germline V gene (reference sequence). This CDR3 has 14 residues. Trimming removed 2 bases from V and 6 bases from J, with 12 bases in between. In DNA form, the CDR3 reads TGTGCCAGCAGTTTAATGAGGGAACATGATACGCAGTATTTT. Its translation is CASSLMREHDTQYF.

CDR3: CASSFAGSNEKLFF. The CDR3 DNA sequence: TGTGCCAGCAGTTTTGCCGGAAGTAATGAAAAACTGTTTTTT. The chain combines TRBV28 with TRBJ1-4, with unresolved D. The V gene lost 3 bases and the J gene lost 4 bases, with 9 bases spanning the gap. CDR1 is MDHEN, CDR2 SYDVKM, per germline. The CDR3 is made up of 14 amino acids.

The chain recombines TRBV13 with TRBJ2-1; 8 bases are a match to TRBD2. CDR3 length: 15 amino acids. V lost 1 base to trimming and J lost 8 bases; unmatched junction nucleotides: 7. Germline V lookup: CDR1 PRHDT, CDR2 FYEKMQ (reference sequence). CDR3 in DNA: TGTGCCAGCAGCTTAGACGGGAGGGGGAGGGATGAGCAGTTCTTC. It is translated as CASSLDGRGRDEQFF. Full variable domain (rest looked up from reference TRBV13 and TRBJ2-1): AAGVIQSPRHLIKEKRETATLKCYPIPRHDTVYWYQQGPGQDPQFLISFYEKMQSDKGSIPDRFSAQQFSDYHSELNMSSLELGDSALYFCASSLDGRGRDEQFFGPGTRLTVL.

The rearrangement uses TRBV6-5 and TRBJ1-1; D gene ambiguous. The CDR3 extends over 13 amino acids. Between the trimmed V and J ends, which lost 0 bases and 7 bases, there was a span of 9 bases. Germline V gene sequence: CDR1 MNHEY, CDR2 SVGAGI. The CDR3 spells CASSYSAGIEAFF. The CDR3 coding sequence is TGTGCCAGCAGTTACTCAGCAGGAATTGAAGCTTTCTTT.

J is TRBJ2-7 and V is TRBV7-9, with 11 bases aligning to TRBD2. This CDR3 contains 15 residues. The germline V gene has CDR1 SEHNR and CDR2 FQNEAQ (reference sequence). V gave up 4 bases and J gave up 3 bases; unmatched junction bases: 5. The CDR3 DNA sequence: TGTGCCAGCAGCTCCCTGACTAGCGGGGACTACGAGCAGTACTTC. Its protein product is CASSSLTSGDYEQYF.

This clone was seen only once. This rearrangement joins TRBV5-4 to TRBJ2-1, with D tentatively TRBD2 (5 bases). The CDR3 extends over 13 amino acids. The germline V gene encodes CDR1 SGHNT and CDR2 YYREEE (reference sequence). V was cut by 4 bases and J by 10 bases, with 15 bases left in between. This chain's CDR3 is CASSPFAGVEQFF. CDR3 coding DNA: TGTGCCAGCAGCCCCTTCGCGGGCGTGGAGCAGTTCTTC. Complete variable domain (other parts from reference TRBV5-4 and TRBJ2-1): ETGVTQSPTHLIKTRGQQVTLRCSSQSGHNTVSWYQQALGQGPQFIFQYYREEENGRGNFPPRFSGLQFPNYSSELNVNALELDDSALYLCASSPFAGVEQFFGPGTRLTVL.

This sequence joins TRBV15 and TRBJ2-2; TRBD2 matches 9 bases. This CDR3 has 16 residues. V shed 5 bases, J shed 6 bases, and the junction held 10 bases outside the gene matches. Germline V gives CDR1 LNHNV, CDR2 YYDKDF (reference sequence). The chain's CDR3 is CATSGASGTSPGELFF. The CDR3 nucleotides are TGTGCCACCAGCGGCGCTAGCGGGACAAGTCCCGGGGAGCTGTTTTTT.

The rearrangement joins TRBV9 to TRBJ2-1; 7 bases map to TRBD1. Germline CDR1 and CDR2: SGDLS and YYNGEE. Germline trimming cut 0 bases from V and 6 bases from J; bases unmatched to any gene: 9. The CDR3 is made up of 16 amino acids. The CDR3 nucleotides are TGTGCCAGCAGCGTAGGGTCCGGGACAGCCCTCAATGAGCAGTTCTTC. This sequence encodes CASSVGSGTALNEQFF.

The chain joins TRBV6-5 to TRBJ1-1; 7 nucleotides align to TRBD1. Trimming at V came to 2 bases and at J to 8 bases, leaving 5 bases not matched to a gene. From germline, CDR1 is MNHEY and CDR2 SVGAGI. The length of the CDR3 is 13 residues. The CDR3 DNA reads TGTGCCAGCAGTTACCAGGGGGGGCAAGAAGCTTTCTTT. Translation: CASSYQGGQEAFF.

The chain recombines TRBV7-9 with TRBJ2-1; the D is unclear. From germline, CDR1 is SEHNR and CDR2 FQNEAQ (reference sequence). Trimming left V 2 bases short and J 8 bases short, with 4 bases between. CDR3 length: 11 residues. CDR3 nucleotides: TGTGCCAGCAGCTTACCCGATGAGCAGTTCTTC. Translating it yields CASSLPDEQFF.

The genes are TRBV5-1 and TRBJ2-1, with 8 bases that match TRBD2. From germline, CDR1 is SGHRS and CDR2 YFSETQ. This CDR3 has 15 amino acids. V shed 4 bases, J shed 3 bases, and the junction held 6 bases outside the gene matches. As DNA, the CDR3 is TGCGCCAGCAGCATTGGACTAGCCCGCTACAATGAGCAGTTCTTC. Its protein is CASSIGLARYNEQFF.

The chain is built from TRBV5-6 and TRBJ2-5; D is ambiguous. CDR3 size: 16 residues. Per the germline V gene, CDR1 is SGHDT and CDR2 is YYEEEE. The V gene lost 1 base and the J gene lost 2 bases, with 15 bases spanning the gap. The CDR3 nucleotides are TGTGCCAGCAGCTTGACCCCGCAGCATACACAAGAGACCCAGTACTTC. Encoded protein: CASSLTPQHTQETQYF.

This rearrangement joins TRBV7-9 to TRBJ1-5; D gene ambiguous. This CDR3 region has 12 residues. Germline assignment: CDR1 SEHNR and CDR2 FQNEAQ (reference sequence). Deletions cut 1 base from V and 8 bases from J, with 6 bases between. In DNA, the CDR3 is TGTGCCAGCAGCTTAGAAAGGGAGCCCCAGCATTTT. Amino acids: CASSLEREPQHF.

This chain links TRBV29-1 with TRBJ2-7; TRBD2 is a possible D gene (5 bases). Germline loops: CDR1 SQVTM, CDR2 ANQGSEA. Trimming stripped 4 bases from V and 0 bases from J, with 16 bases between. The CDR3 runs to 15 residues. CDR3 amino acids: CSVVTATTFSYEQYF. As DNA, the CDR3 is TGCAGCGTTGTAACCGCGACTACCTTCTCCTACGAGCAGTACTTC.

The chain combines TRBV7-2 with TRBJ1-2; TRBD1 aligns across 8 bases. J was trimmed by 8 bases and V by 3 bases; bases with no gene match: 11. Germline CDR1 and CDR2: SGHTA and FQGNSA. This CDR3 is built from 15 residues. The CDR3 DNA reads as TGTGCCAGCAGCTTCGGGGACAGGATTCCGGGCGGCTACACCTTC. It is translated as CASSFGDRIPGGYTF.

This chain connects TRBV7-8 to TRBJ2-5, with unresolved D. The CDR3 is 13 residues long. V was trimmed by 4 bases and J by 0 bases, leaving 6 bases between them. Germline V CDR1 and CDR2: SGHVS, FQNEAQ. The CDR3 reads CASSWEDQETQYF. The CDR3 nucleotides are TGTGCCAGCAGCTGGGAAGACCAAGAGACCCAGTACTTC. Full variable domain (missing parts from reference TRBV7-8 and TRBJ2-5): GAGVSQSPRYKVAKRGQDVALRCDPISGHVSLFWYQQALGQGPEFLTYFQNEAQLDKSGLPSDRFFAERPEGSVSTLKIQRTQQEDSAVYLCASSWEDQETQYFGPGTRLLVL.

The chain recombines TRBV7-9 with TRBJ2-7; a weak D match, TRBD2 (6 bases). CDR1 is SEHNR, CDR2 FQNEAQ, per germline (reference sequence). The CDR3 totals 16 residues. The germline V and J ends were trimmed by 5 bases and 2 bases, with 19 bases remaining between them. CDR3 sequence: CASSPRTGRGAYEQYF. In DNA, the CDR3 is TGTGCCAGCAGCCCGCGGACCGGGCGGGGTGCCTACGAGCAGTACTTC.

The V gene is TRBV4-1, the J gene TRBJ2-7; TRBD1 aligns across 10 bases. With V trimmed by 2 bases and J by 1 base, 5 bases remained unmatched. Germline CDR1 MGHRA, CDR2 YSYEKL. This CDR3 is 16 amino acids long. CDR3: CASSQPRDRGSYEQYF. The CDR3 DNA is TGCGCCAGCAGCCAACCCCGGGACAGGGGATCCTACGAGCAGTACTTC.

The CDR3 DNA follows: TGTGCCAGCAGTGTAGGGGACGGTCAGCCCCAGCATTTT. This sequence encodes CASSVGDGQPQHF. The V gene is TRBV6-1, the J gene TRBJ1-5, with D possibly TRBD1 on 5 matching bases. V was cut by 4 bases and J by 6 bases, with 10 bases left in between. The CDR3 sequence is 13 residues long. Germline lookup yields CDR1 MNHNS and CDR2 SASEGT.

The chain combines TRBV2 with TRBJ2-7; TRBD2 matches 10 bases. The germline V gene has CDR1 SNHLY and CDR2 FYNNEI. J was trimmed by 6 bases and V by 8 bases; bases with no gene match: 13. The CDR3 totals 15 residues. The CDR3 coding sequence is TGTGCCAGCCTGCTAGCGGGAGAAGGGATAGGCGAGCAGTACTTC. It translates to CASLLAGEGIGEQYF.